The 24 T cell receptor beta chains listed next were all sequenced from one sample in a study of brain T cells in children with intractable seizures. Time point meaning: blood from clinic visit 5 months post-surgery; TSC patient then seizure free. Data came from immunoSEQ multiplex PCR; TCRdb stores just in-frame clones and leaves some out. The data show approximately 330,000 clones, roughly 93% seen once. The specimen was peripheral blood, collected 4 to 5 months after surgery. Receptors were obtained from a boy in the first two years of life with tuberous sclerosis and intractable seizures.

The chain uses TRBV18 and TRBJ2-7; TRBD2 is a possible D gene (5 bases). Germline lookup yields CDR1 KGHSH and CDR2 LQKENI. The CDR3 loop spans 13 amino acids. Trimming took 3 bases from V and 6 from J, leaving 12 bases between them. The DNA of the CDR3 is TGTGCCAGCTCACCCTCCTTCGAGGGCGAGCAGTACTTC. Its protein is CASSPSFEGEQYF.

The genes are TRBV20-1 and TRBJ2-2; 12 bases map to TRBD2. This CDR3 comprises 18 residues. Germline V gene data show CDR1 as DFQATT and CDR2 as SNEGSKA (reference sequence). The ends lost 3 bases at V and 6 bases at J; junction bases unmatched: 14. CDR3: CSASPTYRLAGVSGELFF. As DNA, the CDR3 is TGCAGTGCTAGTCCGACTTATCGACTAGCGGGGGTTTCCGGGGAGCTGTTTTTT.

The genes are TRBV6-1 and TRBJ2-1, with no clear D. V lost 3 bases and J 6 bases, leaving 9 bases between the germline ends. Germline CDR1 is MNHNS and CDR2 is SASEGT. The CDR3 spans 13 residues. CDR3 sequence (DNA): TGTGCCAGCAGTGAGACTCCAATCAATGAGCAGTTCTTC. This sequence encodes CASSETPINEQFF.

This chain joins TRBV5-1 and TRBJ2-7; D gene unclear. V dropped 4 bases and J dropped 0 bases, with 5 bases sitting between them. The CDR3 has 12 amino acids. The germline CDR1 and CDR2 sequences are SGHRS and YFSETQ. The CDR3, as DNA: TGCGCCAGCAGCCCGGACTCCTACGAGCAGTACTTC. It encodes CASSPDSYEQYF.

The V gene is TRBV4-1, the J gene TRBJ1-3, with D perhaps matching TRBD1 (6 bases). V was shortened by 11 bases and J by 7 bases, with 15 bases between the two germline ends. The CDR3 length is 12 residues. The germline gives CDR1 MGHRA, CDR2 YSYEKL. This CDR3 is CASTGGGNTIYF. CDR3 nucleotide sequence: TGCGCCTCTACCGGAGGGGGGAACACCATATATTTT.

The chain combines TRBV3-1 (or the pseudogene TRBV3-2) with TRBJ2-7, with D unresolved. Germline V gene sequence: CDR1 LGHDT, CDR2 YNNKEL (reference sequence). The V end lost 1 base, the J end lost 1 base, and 8 bases lay between the germline ends. The CDR3 runs 14 residues. The CDR3 sequence is CASSQGVGSYEQYF. The CDR3 DNA is TGTGCCAGCAGCCAAGGGGTCGGATCCTACGAGCAGTACTTC.

V usage is TRBV19 and J usage is TRBJ2-7; tentatively, D is TRBD2 (5 bases). CDR1 and CDR2 (germline): LNHDA, SQIVND (reference sequence). This CDR3 is 13 amino acids long. The V end lost 4 bases, the J end lost 3 bases, and 10 bases lay between the germline ends. CDR3 bases: TGTGCCAGTAGTACCTTGGACTTCTACGAGCAGTACTTC. It yields the protein CASSTLDFYEQYF.

This chain links TRBV28 with TRBJ1-1, with D possibly TRBD1 on 6 matching bases. This CDR3 has 12 amino acids. The germline gives CDR1 MDHEN, CDR2 SYDVKM. V was cut by 8 bases and J by 2 bases, with 9 bases left in between. The CDR3 bases are TGTGCCAGCGTACAGGGAAACACTGAAGCTTTCTTT. It specifies CASVQGNTEAFF. Complete variable domain (other parts from reference TRBV28 and TRBJ1-1): DVKVTQSSRYLVKRTGEKVFLECVQDMDHENMFWYRQDPGLGLRLIYFSYDVKMKEKGDIPEGYSVSREKKERFSLILESASTNQTSMYLCASVQGNTEAFFGQGTRLTVV.

The gene calls are TRBV7-9 and TRBJ1-6, with no clear D. Trimming cost V 1 base and J 6 bases, with 7 bases left between them. The CDR3 spans 14 residues. Germline CDR1 is SEHNR and CDR2 is FQNEAQ (reference sequence). The CDR3 DNA follows: TGTGCCAGCAGCTTAGTCGTGGGTAATTCACCCCTCCACTTT. Its translation: CASSLVVGNSPLHF.

This chain links TRBV4-1 with TRBJ2-7; no clear D. Trimming removed 4 bases from V and 3 bases from J, with 10 bases in between. Germline loops: CDR1 MGHRA, CDR2 YSYEKL. The CDR3 sequence is 13 residues long. CDR3 DNA sequence: TGCGCCAGCAGCCCCACGCCCAACTACGAGCAGTACTTC. Residues: CASSPTPNYEQYF.

This chain joins TRBV27 and TRBJ1-6, with a tentative D call TRBD1 (6 bases). The germline V gene encodes CDR1 MNHEY and CDR2 SMNVEV (reference sequence). The CDR3 spans 17 residues. V gave up 3 bases and J gave up 9 bases, with 21 bases separating them. The CDR3 coding sequence is TGTGCCAGCAGTTTCATGAGGGGGAAGGTCTTGGGTTCACCCCTCCACTTT. It is translated as CASSFMRGKVLGSPLHF.

V and J are TRBV7-9 and TRBJ2-5; 12 positions agree with TRBD1. The germline CDR1 and CDR2 sequences are SEHNR and FQNEAQ (reference sequence). CDR3 length equals 21 residues. V shed 5 bases, J shed 4 bases, and the junction held 23 bases outside the gene matches. The CDR3 is CASSTTPGMGTGGSLGETQYF. In DNA form, the CDR3 reads TGTGCCAGCAGCACCACGCCAGGGATGGGGACAGGGGGCTCTTTAGGAGAGACCCAGTACTTC.

This clone was seen just once. This chain links TRBV11-2 with TRBJ1-2; D perhaps matches TRBD1 (6 bases). Germline lookup yields CDR1 SGHAT and CDR2 FQNNGV. Trimming shortened V by 4 bases and J by 0 bases, and 15 bases separated the two germline ends. The CDR3 loop spans 16 amino acids. The CDR3 coding sequence is TGTGCCAGCAGCTCGGGGGCAGGGAGGGCTAACTATGGCTACACCTTC. Its protein is CASSSGAGRANYGYTF.

The J gene is TRBJ1-2, the V gene TRBV4-1; the D gene is possibly TRBD1 (6 bases). The CDR3 has 19 residues. The germline V gene has CDR1 MGHRA and CDR2 YSYEKL. Trimming cost V 2 bases and J 2 bases, with 24 bases left between them. Written as DNA, the CDR3 is TGCGCCAGCAGCCAAATGAAGGGACAAGATCTCACGCGCAACTATGGCTACACCTTC. It specifies CASSQMKGQDLTRNYGYTF.

In DNA, the CDR3 is TGCGCCAGCAGCCAAGGCGGCGGGGTGTACAATGAGCAGTTCTTC. This encodes CASSQGGGVYNEQFF. The chain is built from TRBV4-1 and TRBJ2-1, with a possible D match to TRBD2 (6 bases). The CDR3 is 15 residues long. V was trimmed by 1 base and J by 4 bases, leaving 11 bases between them. The germline V gene has CDR1 MGHRA and CDR2 YSYEKL.

The chain is built from TRBV9 and TRBJ1-1; 11 bases are a match to TRBD1. The length of the CDR3 is 13 residues. Trimming took 4 bases from V and 6 from J; bases not matched to a gene: 2. Germline CDR1 and CDR2: SGDLS and YYNGEE. DNA of the CDR3: TGTGCCAGCAGCCCGGACAGGGGGCCTGAAGCTTTCTTT. It codes for CASSPDRGPEAFF.

This chain links TRBV6-5 with TRBJ1-2; tentatively, D is TRBD1 (5 bases). The germline gives CDR1 MNHEY, CDR2 SVGAGI. The CDR3 consists of 16 residues. V was clipped by 4 bases and J by 8 bases, with 23 bases between them. CDR3 loop: CASSSPGVASRSGYTF. In DNA form, the CDR3 reads TGTGCCAGCAGTTCCCCGGGGGTGGCGAGCAGGTCAGGCTACACCTTC.

The rearrangement links TRBV30 to TRBJ1-3, with 8 bases aligning to TRBD1. Germline CDR1 and CDR2: GTSNPN and SVGIG (reference sequence). The CDR3 has 14 residues. J gave up 3 bases and V 5 bases, and 6 bases lay outside the gene matches. The CDR3 DNA sequence: TGTGCCTGGGAACCAGACAGGGGTGGAAACACCATATATTTT. Encoded protein: CAWEPDRGGNTIYF. Using reference TRBV30 and TRBJ1-3 for the parts outside the CDR3, the full variable domain is SQTIHQWPATLVQPVGSPLSLECTVEGTSNPNLYWYRQAAGRGLQLLFYSVGIGQISSEVPQNLSASRPQDRQFILSSKKLLLSDSGFYLCAWEPDRGGNTIYFGEGSWLTVV.

The CDR3 is CASSLGRTYEQYF. The CDR3 nucleotides are TGTGCCAGCAGCTTAGGCAGAACCTACGAGCAGTACTTC. The chain has TRBV7-6 and TRBJ2-7; no clear D. The V end lost 1 base, the J end lost 2 bases, and 6 bases lay between the germline ends. Per the germline V gene, CDR1 is SGHVS and CDR2 is FNYEAQ. The CDR3 length is 13 residues.

Notes on this clone: Other DNA sequences of this sample code for an identical CDR3. The chain employs TRBV12-3 or TRBV12-4 and TRBJ2-3; D gene unclear. The CDR3 loop spans 12 amino acids. Trimming removed 6 bases at V and 0 bases at J, with 4 bases between. The chain's CDR3 is CASSFSTDTQYF. In DNA, the CDR3 is TGTGCCAGCAGCTTTAGCACAGATACGCAGTATTTT.

The chain combines TRBV9 with TRBJ1-3, with 9 bases aligning to TRBD1. V was clipped by 3 bases and J by 0 bases; unmatched bases: 7. CDR1 is SGDLS, CDR2 YYNGEE, per germline. CDR3 length: 17 amino acids. The CDR3 DNA reads as TGTGCCAGCAGCGCAACCGGGACAGGGAGCTCTGGAAACACCATATATTTT. This codes for CASSATGTGSSGNTIYF. Full variable domain (rest looked up from reference TRBV9 and TRBJ1-3): DSGVTQTPKHLITATGQRVTLRCSPRSGDLSVYWYQQSLDQGLQFLIQYYNGEERAKGNILERFSAQQFPDLHSELNLSSLELGDSALYFCASSATGTGSSGNTIYFGEGSWLTVV.

The chain is built from TRBV7-6 and TRBJ1-1; D perhaps matches TRBD1 (5 bases). The CDR3 is made up of 17 amino acids. V dropped 5 bases and J dropped 5 bases, with 24 bases sitting between them. Germline lookup yields CDR1 SGHVS and CDR2 FNYEAQ. As DNA, the CDR3 is TGTGCCAGCAGCCCCGAGGGTAGGGGCCGGCGGGGGACTGAAGCTTTCTTT. This gives the protein CASSPEGRGRRGTEAFF.

This clone was detected only once. The V gene is TRBV3-1 (or the pseudogene TRBV3-2), the J gene TRBJ2-3; TRBD2 matches at 13 bases. J lost 3 bases, V lost 7 bases, and 4 bases had no gene match. Germline CDR1 LGHDT, CDR2 YNNKEL (reference sequence). The CDR3 runs 15 residues. The CDR3: CASTPGLAGTDTQYF. DNA of the CDR3: TGTGCCAGCACCCCGGGACTAGCGGGGACAGATACGCAGTATTTT.

The chain uses TRBV5-8 and TRBJ2-7; the D is unclear. The CDR3 spans 12 residues. Germline V CDR1 and CDR2: SGHTS, YDEGEE. V shed 2 bases and J shed 4 bases, with 7 bases lying between them. CDR3 loop: CASSLSWYEQYF. In DNA form, the CDR3 reads TGTGCCAGCAGCTTATCATGGTACGAGCAGTACTTC.